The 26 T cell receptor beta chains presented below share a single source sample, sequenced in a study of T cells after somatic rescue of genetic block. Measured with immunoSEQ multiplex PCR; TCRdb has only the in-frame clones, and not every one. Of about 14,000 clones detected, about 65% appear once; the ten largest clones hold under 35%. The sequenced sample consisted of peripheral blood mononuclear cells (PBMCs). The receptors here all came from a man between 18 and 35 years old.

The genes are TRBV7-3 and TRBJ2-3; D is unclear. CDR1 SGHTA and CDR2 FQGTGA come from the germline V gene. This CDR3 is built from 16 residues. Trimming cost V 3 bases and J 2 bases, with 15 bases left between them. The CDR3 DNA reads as TGTGCCAGCAGCTTCAAGGGTGTGGGATTCACAGATACGCAGTATTTT. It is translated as CASSFKGVGFTDTQYF.

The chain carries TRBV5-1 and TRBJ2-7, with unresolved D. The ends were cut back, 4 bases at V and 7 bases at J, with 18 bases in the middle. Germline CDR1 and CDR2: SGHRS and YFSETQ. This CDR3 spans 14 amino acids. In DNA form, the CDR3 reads TGCGCCAGCAGCCCTCCTCTAGACGGTAGGGAGCAGTACTTC. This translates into CASSPPLDGREQYF.

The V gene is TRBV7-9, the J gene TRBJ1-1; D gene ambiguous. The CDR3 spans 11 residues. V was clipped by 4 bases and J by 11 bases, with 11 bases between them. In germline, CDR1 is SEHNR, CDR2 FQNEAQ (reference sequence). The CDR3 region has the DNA TGTGCCAGCAGCTACGGGATAGAGGCTTTCTTT. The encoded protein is CASSYGIEAFF.

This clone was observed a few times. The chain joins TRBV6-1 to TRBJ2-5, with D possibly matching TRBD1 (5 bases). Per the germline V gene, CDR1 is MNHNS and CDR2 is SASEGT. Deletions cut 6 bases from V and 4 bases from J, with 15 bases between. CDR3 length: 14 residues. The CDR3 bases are TGTGCCAGCAGCGACGGACATTTCCGAGAGACCCAGTACTTC. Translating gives CASSDGHFRETQYF.

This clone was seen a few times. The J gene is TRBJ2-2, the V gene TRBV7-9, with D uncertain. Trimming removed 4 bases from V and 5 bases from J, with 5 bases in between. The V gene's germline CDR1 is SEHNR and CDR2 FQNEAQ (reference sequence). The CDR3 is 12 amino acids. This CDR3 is CASSSLTGELFF. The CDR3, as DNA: TGTGCCAGCAGCTCCCTTACCGGGGAGCTGTTTTTT.

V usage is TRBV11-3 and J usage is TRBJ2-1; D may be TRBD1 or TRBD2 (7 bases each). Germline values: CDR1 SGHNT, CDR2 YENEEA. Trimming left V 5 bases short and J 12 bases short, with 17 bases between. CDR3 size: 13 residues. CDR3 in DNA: TGTGCCAGCAGCCCAGGGGGGGTGGGGACGCAGTTCTTC. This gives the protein CASSPGGVGTQFF.

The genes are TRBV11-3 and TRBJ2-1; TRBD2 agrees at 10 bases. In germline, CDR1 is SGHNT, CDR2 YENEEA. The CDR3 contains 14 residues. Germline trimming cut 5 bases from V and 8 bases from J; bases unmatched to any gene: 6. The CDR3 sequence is CASSHSGGYDEQFF. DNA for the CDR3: TGTGCCAGCAGCCATAGCGGGGGGTATGATGAGCAGTTCTTC.

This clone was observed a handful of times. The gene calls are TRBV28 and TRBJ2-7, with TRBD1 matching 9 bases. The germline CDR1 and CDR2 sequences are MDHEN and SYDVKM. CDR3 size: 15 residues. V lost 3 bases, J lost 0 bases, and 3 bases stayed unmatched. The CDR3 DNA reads TGTGCCAGCAGTTTTTGGGACAGGGACTCCTACGAGCAGTACTTC. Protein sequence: CASSFWDRDSYEQYF. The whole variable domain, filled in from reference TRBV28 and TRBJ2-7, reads DVKVTQSSRYLVKRTGEKVFLECVQDMDHENMFWYRQDPGLGLRLIYFSYDVKMKEKGDIPEGYSVSREKKERFSLILESASTNQTSMYLCASSFWDRDSYEQYFGPGTRLTVT.

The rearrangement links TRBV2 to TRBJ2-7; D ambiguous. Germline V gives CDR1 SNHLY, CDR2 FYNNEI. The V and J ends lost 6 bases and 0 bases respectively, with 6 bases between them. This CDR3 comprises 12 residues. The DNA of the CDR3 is TGTGCCAGCAGGAAGGACTCCTACGAGCAGTACTTC. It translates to CASRKDSYEQYF.

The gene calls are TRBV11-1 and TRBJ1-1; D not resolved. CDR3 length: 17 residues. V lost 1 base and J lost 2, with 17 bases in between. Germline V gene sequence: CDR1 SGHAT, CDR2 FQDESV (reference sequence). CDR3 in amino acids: CASSLGSKISVNTEAFF. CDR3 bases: TGTGCCAGCAGCTTAGGTAGTAAGATATCCGTAAACACTGAAGCTTTCTTT.

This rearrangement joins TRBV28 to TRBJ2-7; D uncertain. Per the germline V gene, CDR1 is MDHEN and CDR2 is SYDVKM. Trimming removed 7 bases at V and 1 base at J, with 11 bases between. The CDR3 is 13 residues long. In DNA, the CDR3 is TGTGCCAGCATAAGGTGGGGTTCCTACGAGCAGTACTTC. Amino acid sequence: CASIRWGSYEQYF.

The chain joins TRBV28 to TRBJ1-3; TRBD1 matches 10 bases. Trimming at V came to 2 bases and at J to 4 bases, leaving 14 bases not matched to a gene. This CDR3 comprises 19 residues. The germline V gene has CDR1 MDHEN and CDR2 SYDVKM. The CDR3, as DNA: TGTGCCAGCAGTTTAGTGGCAGGCCCCGCGGGACAGGGGGGAAACACCATATATTTT. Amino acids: CASSLVAGPAGQGGNTIYF.

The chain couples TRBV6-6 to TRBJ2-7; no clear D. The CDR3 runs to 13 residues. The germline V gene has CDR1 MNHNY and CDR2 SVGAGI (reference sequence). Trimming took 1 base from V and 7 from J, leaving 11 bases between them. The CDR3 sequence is CASSYFSLTEQYF. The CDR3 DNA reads TGTGCCAGCAGTTACTTCAGCCTAACGGAGCAGTACTTC.

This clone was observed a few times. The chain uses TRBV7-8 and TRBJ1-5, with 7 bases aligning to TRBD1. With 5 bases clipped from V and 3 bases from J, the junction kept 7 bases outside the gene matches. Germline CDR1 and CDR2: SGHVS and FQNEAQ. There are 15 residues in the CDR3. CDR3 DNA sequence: TGTGCCAGCAGCCCCCGACAGGGCTTCAATCAGCCCCAGCATTTT. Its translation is CASSPRQGFNQPQHF.

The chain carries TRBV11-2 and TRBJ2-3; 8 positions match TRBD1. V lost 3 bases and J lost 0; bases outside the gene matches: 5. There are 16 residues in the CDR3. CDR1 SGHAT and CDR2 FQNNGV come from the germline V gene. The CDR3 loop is CASSFGTGPSTDTQYF. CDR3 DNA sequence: TGTGCCAGCAGCTTCGGGACAGGCCCCAGCACAGATACGCAGTATTTT.

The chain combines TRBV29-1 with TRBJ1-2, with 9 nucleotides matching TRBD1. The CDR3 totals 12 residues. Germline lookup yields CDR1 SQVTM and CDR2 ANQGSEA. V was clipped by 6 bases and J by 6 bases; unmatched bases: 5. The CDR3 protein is CSVDGQGNGYTF. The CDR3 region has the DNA TGCAGCGTCGACGGACAGGGGAATGGCTACACCTTC.

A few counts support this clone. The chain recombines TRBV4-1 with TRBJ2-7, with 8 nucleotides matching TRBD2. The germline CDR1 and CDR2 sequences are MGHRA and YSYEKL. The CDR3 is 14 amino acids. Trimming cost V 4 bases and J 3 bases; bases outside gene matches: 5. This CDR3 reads CASSPAGAYYEQYF. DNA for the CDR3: TGCGCCAGCAGCCCAGCGGGGGCCTACTACGAGCAGTACTTC.

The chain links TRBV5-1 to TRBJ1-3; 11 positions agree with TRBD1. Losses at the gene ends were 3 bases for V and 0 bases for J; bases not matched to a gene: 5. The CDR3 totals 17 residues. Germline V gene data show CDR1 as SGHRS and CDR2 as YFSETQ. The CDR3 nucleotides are TGCGCCAGCAGCTCCACGGGACAGGGGGACTCTGGAAACACCATATATTTT. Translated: CASSSTGQGDSGNTIYF.

The CDR3 DNA follows: TGTGCCAGTAGTTCCAGGTCGCGGGGTGTTGTGGGGCTGAACACTGAAGCTTTCTTT. This sequence encodes CASSSRSRGVVGLNTEAFF. V usage is TRBV19 and J usage is TRBJ1-1, with D perhaps TRBD1 (5 bases). The CDR3 extends over 19 amino acids. Germline CDR1 is LNHDA and CDR2 is SQIVND (reference sequence). The V and J ends lost 5 bases and 0 bases respectively, with 25 bases between them.

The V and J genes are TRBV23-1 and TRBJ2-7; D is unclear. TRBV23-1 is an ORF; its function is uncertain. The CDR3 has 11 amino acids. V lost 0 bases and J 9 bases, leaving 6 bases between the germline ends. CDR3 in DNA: TGCGCCAGCAGTCAATCAGGCACGCAGTACTTC. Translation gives CASSQSGTQYF.

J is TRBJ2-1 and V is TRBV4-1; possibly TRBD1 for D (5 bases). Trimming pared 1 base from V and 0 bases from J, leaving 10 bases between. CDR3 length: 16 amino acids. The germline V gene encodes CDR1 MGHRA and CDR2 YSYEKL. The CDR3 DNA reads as TGCGCCAGCAGCCAAGGGGGCGGTACCTCCTACAATGAGCAGTTCTTC. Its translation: CASSQGGGTSYNEQFF.

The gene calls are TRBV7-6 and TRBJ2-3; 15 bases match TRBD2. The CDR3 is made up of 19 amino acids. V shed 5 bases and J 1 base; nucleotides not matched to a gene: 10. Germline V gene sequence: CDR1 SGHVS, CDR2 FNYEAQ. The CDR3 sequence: CASSIGLAGGRRGTDTQYF. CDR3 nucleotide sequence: TGTGCCAGCAGCATTGGACTAGCGGGAGGGCGGAGGGGCACAGATACGCAGTATTTT.

The CDR3 protein is CAISDSRGPGYTF. CDR3 sequence (DNA): TGTGCCATCAGTGACTCGAGAGGCCCTGGCTACACCTTC. V and J are TRBV10-3 and TRBJ1-2; D unclear. CDR1 and CDR2 (germline): ENHRY, SYGVKD. The CDR3 sequence is 13 residues long. Trimming stripped 3 bases from V and 7 bases from J, with 12 bases between.

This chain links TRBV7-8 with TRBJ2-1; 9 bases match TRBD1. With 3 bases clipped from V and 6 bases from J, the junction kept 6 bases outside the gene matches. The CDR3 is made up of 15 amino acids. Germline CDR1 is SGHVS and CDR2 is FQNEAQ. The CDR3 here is CASSFRDRDFNEQFF. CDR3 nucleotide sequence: TGTGCCAGCAGCTTCCGGGACAGGGATTTCAATGAGCAGTTCTTC.

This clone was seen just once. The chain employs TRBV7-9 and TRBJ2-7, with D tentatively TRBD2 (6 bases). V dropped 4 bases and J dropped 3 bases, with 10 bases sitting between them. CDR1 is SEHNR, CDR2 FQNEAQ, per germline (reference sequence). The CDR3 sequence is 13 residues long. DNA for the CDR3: TGTGCCAGCAGCTCGGGACTTTTCTACGAGCAGTACTTC. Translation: CASSSGLFYEQYF.

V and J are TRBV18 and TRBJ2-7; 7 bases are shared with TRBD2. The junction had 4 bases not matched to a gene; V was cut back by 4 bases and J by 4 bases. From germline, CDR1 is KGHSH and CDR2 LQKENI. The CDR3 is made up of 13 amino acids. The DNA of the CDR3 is TGTGCCAGCTCACTGCAGGGAGGGTACGAGCAGTACTTC. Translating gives CASSLQGGYEQYF. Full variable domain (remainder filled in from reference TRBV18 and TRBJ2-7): NAGVMQNPRHLVRRRGQEARLRCSPMKGHSHVYWYRQLPEEGLKFMVYLQKENIIDESGMPKERFSAEFPKEGPSILRIQQVVRGDSAAYFCASSLQGGYEQYFGPGTRLTVT.